One sample yielded the 8 T cell receptor beta chains listed below, sequenced in a study of blood T cell repertoires in COVID-19. The repertoire was sequenced with immunoSEQ multiplex PCR; TCRdb's copy has only in-frame clones and lacks some. The sample holds around 190,000 clones, approximately 86% seen once. The sample comprised PBMCs or T cells enriched from blood (not recorded which). These TCRs come from a woman in her thirties or forties in a cohort exposed to, infected with or recovered from COVID-19 (not recorded which).

This clone was counted once. This chain connects TRBV27 to TRBJ2-1, with 12 bases aligning to TRBD2. The CDR3 has 18 residues. Germline V lookup: CDR1 MNHEY, CDR2 SMNVEV (reference sequence). Germline trimming cut 1 base from V and 4 bases from J; bases unmatched to any gene: 8. CDR3: CASSLYMLAGGRYNEQFF. The CDR3, as DNA: TGTGCCAGCAGTTTATATATGCTAGCGGGGGGGCGGTACAATGAGCAGTTCTTC.

This chain uses TRBV13 with TRBJ1-1, with D possibly TRBD1 on 6 matching bases. CDR1 PRHDT and CDR2 FYEKMQ come from the germline V gene (reference sequence). The germline V and J ends were trimmed by 5 bases and 5 bases, with 18 bases remaining between them. The CDR3 runs to 15 residues. DNA for the CDR3: TGTGCCAGCAGCAATCGGGACACCTTTTCAACTGAAGCTTTCTTT. It specifies CASSNRDTFSTEAFF.

The chain combines TRBV5-1 with TRBJ2-2, with 7 positions matching TRBD2. Germline CDR1 reads SGHRS; CDR2 reads YFSETQ. V lost 3 bases and J lost 2; bases outside the gene matches: 4. This CDR3 is 15 amino acids long. The CDR3 loop reads CASSSSGVNTGELFF. The CDR3 DNA reads TGCGCCAGCAGCTCAAGCGGGGTTAACACCGGGGAGCTGTTTTTT.

The chain links TRBV28 to TRBJ1-2; possible D gene TRBD1, 5 bases. There are 14 residues in the CDR3. Trimming left V 2 bases short and J 4 bases short, with 11 bases between. Germline V lookup: CDR1 MDHEN, CDR2 SYDVKM. In nucleotides, the CDR3 is TGTGCCAGCAGTTTACAGGGCTCCGGCTATGGCTACACCTTC. It encodes CASSLQGSGYGYTF.

The chain joins TRBV12-5 to TRBJ2-3; possibly TRBD1 for D (6 bases). Germline V gene lookup returns CDR1 LGHNT and CDR2 FRNRAP. The CDR3 loop spans 15 amino acids. Trimming pared 6 bases from V and 0 bases from J, leaving 13 bases between. CDR3 region: CASGTGHASTDTQYF. Written as DNA, the CDR3 is TGTGCTAGTGGAACGGGACACGCTAGCACAGATACGCAGTATTTT. Complete variable domain (other parts from reference TRBV12-5 and TRBJ2-3): DARVTQTPRHKVTEMGQEVTMRCQPILGHNTVFWYRQTMMQGLELLAYFRNRAPLDDSGMPKDRFSAEMPDATLATLKIQPSEPRDSAVYFCASGTGHASTDTQYFGPGTRLTVL.

This clone is a singleton in its sample. The chain recombines TRBV5-1 with TRBJ2-1; TRBD1 aligns across 10 bases. CDR1 and CDR2 (germline): SGHRS, YFSETQ. V was clipped by 5 bases and J by 6 bases; unmatched bases: 8. CDR3 length: 15 amino acids. The CDR3 DNA reads as TGCGCCAGCAGGGGGGGACAGGGGAGTTTCAATGAGCAGTTCTTC. Amino acids: CASRGGQGSFNEQFF.

This chain links TRBV10-3 with TRBJ2-7, with 7 bases lining up with TRBD1. Per the germline V gene, CDR1 is ENHRY and CDR2 is SYGVKD. The CDR3 has 13 amino acids. The V segment lost 10 bases and the J segment 1 base; nucleotides outside the gene matches: 7. The CDR3 region is CATIRDSSYEQYF. The DNA of the CDR3 is TGTGCCACCATCCGGGACAGTTCCTACGAGCAGTACTTC.

V is TRBV19 and J is TRBJ1-1; 7 bases are a match to TRBD1. CDR3 length equals 15 residues. J lost 0 bases, V lost 7 bases, and 8 bases had no gene match. Germline V CDR1 and CDR2: LNHDA, SQIVND (reference sequence). CDR3 sequence: CASTSRQGLNTEAFF. CDR3 bases: TGTGCCAGTACAAGCCGACAGGGATTGAACACTGAAGCTTTCTTT.